This T cell receptor beta chain was obtained from a study of long-term antiretroviral therapy in people with HIV (dated 2022 in TCRdb). For the study in its entirety: Collection of the earliest samples took place about a decade ahead of the 2015 WHO recommendation for immediate ART, at a time when ART was typically delayed until CD4 counts fell. This retrospective serial study examined whether starting ART and sustained HIV suppression were associated with changes in the composition and diversity of the TRB repertoire in peripheral blood. Test extractions of a monoclonal T-cell line alongside some 35 polyclonal samples showed no cross-contamination during QIAcube processing. Among the 30 or so participants with HIV, eleven were female. A total of some 200 cryopreserved PBMC samples came from 30 adults with confirmed HIV infection and were collected serially over a mean of about six years (range 1-12).

Inclusion was restricted to participants for whom at least one PBMC sample before ART initiation and at least two post-ART samples were available. Every participant with HIV received treatment in the United States of America. Before DNA extraction, cryopreserved samples of about 0.95-10 million PBMC were thawed and then washed. At the time of the earliest PBMC sample, participants with HIV were aged between about 23 and 54 years. PBMC samples were contributed by each participant from 1-4 timepoints before ART initiation and 2-8 timepoints after ART initiation, with a median of 7 samples. Serial HIV viral load, CD4+ T-cell count, ART history and demographic data were obtained for every participant. Genomic DNA was extracted from unsorted PBMC with a Qiagen kit on a QIAcube, processed in batches of 12 samples. The immunoSEQ hsTCRB v3.0 assay was used at survey level resolution to sequence the TRB variable region. A depth of roughly 35,000-55,000 T-cell genomes per sample was targeted for TRB sequencing. Pooled TRB libraries were sequenced on an Illumina MiSeq with a v3 150-cycle kit. For the original study's pipeline: Repertoire analysis was run in R within a reproducible Nextflow workflow that covered QC, data transformation and analysis. LymphoSeq2, an R package for exploring AIRR-Seq data, was used to implement the custom analyses. A few samples that yielded fewer than 5000 total TRB sequences were excluded, so that more than 150 HIV repertoires were analyzed. Among the approximately 180 HIV repertoires that were kept, 59 were collected before ART initiation and more than 120 were collected after ART initiation. Repertoires were downsampled to 5000 TRB nucleotide sequences, with summary statistics averaged over 100 downsampling iterations. TRB sequences were retained for analysis only if CDR3 regions of at least seven amino acids were present. Diversity was assessed using a clonality score derived from Shannon entropy and using the Gini coefficient. In the repertoire networks, any two of the top 5000 CDR3 amino acid sequences were linked whenever the two sequences differed by an edit distance of one. For TRB CDR3 amino acid sequences, GLIPH2 was used to predict antigen specificity groups and MHC restriction. Known CMV, EBV, HIV or tissue antigen associations were flagged by matching CDR3 amino acid sequences against VDJdb and McPAS-TCR. Pre-ART, post-ART and control groups were compared with Wilcoxon signed-rank tests and Holm-Bonferroni correction. TCRdb re-hosts the immuneACCESS table, in-frame sequences only. Its copies lack some clones; in the studies checked, an unresolved V gene accounts for under half of them, and the cause for the rest is not known. V, J and clone size reflect that table, while D and trimming were determined from the DNA. For this sample there are 20,000 to 30,000 clones; roughly 85% appear just once. Clones ranked in the top ten supply 8% to 10% of the sample.

Study-wide findings and limitations: Inferences about post-ART repertoire changes are limited because no data were available on ART adherence, viral resistance or therapy changes. Starting ART was linked to a significant rise in TRB diversity, yet even after long-term ART the diversity remained significantly lower than in transplant donor controls. Expanded TRB clones identified before ART initiation dominated the repertoire across all time points, though the dominance fluctuated and decreased in many PLHIV after ART. Narrower CDR3 length ranges were observed in HIV repertoires than in controls, and an antigen-experienced repertoire with only a slight naive shift after ART was suggested by the network structure. Unsorted PBMC were profiled instead of sorted CD4+ and CD8+ T cells because pre-ART samples had limited cell numbers. The samples span the years 2004 to 2017, and the ART regimens used may be less effective than current regimens. Since PBMC availability was limited, sequencing covered only the TCR beta chain, with no alpha chain pairing.

The V end loses 6 bases and the J end loses 2 bases, and a stretch of 10 bases separates them. In the germline V gene, CDR1 corresponds to MNHNS and CDR2 to SASEGT. The CDR3 covers 13 residues, taking in both the cysteine and the phenylalanine. The DNA shown is the 39-base CDR3, in frame from base 1. Regarding this clone: What this receptor recognizes is not known. Nothing much larger sits one base from this clone, and base qualities are not available.

The TCR sequence derives from a woman in her thirties or forties with HIV. The chain links TRBV6-1 with TRBJ1-1; a tentative D match to TRBD1 spans 6 bases. Here the sequenced sample was unsorted PBMCs, taken 1.2 years after starting antiretroviral therapy. In nucleotide form, the sequence is TGTGCCAGCAGCGGACAGCCAAACACTGAAGCTTTCTTT. It codes for CASSGQPNTEAFF.